The 29 T cell receptor beta chains listed next were all sequenced from one sample in a study of cytomegalovirus exposure and HLA in healthy donors. The assay was immunoSEQ multiplex PCR, and TCRdb's table has in-frame clones only and misses some. This table has approximately 230,000 clones, roughly 90% appearing once. The specimen was PBMCs. These receptors were obtained from a man aged 18 to 29 in good health and CMV-seropositive.

This chain connects TRBV25-1 to TRBJ2-2, with D possibly called TRBD1 or TRBD2 (5 bases each). Germline V gene sequence: CDR1 MGHDK, CDR2 SYGVNS. This CDR3 is built from 15 residues. Trimming removed 2 bases at V and 8 bases at J, with 15 bases between. The CDR3 sequence: CASSESARGGGELFF. CDR3 nucleotide sequence: TGTGCCAGCAGTGAAAGCGCTAGGGGCGGGGGGGAGCTGTTTTTT. Together with reference TRBV25-1 and TRBJ2-2, the CDR3 gives the full variable domain: EADIYQTPRYLVIGTGKKITLECSQTMGHDKMYWYQQDPGMELHLIHYSYGVNSTEKGDLSSESTVSRIRTEHFPLTLESARPSHTSQYLCASSESARGGGELFFGEGSRLTVL.

This clone was detected a few times. The chain has TRBV25-1 and TRBJ1-2; weak D call: TRBD1 (5 bases). V lost 3 bases and J 8 bases, leaving 10 bases between the germline ends. Germline V gene sequence: CDR1 MGHDK, CDR2 SYGVNS. This CDR3 comprises 12 residues. The CDR3 DNA follows: TGTGCCAGCAGTGACCCAGGGCAGGGCTACACCTTC. Translated: CASSDPGQGYTF.

This sequence joins TRBV6-6 and TRBJ2-7; possibly TRBD1 for D (5 bases). This CDR3 comprises 13 residues. Germline V lookup: CDR1 MNHNY, CDR2 SVGAGI (reference sequence). V was pared by 6 bases and J by 7 bases, with 16 bases between. CDR3 in amino acids: CASRRTQTVEQYF. As DNA, the CDR3 is TGTGCCAGCAGAAGAACTCAGACAGTTGAGCAGTACTTC.

This chain connects TRBV5-6 to TRBJ1-1, with D perhaps matching TRBD1 (5 bases). CDR3 size: 14 residues. Germline V gene lookup returns CDR1 SGHDT and CDR2 YYEEEE. V lost 4 bases and J lost 8, with 18 bases in between. CDR3 DNA sequence: TGTGCCAGCAGCAAAGCTCTTACAGGATCCGAAGCTTTCTTT. Translated, it gives CASSKALTGSEAFF.

The J gene is TRBJ1-5, the V gene TRBV18; D may be TRBD1 (5 bases). Trimming shortened V by 1 base and J by 0 bases, and 7 bases separated the two germline ends. CDR3 length: 15 amino acids. Per germline, CDR1 KGHSH and CDR2 LQKENI. The CDR3 loop reads CASSPQQVSNQPQHF. CDR3 sequence (DNA): TGTGCCAGCTCACCACAACAGGTTAGCAATCAGCCCCAGCATTTT.

V gene TRBV30 combines with J gene TRBJ2-6, with 7 nucleotides matching TRBD1. CDR3 length: 17 residues. V was clipped by 0 bases and J by 4 bases; unmatched bases: 9. The germline V gene has CDR1 GTSNPN and CDR2 SVGIG (reference sequence). CDR3 in amino acids: CAWSVGQGVSGANVLTF. As DNA, the CDR3 is TGTGCCTGGAGTGTAGGGCAGGGGGTGAGCGGGGCCAACGTCCTGACTTTC.

DNA for the CDR3: TGTGCCAGCAGCCAAGAACTAGCGGGTTACGAGCAGTACTTC. Translating gives CASSQELAGYEQYF. The chain couples TRBV4-2 to TRBJ2-7, with 9 positions matching TRBD2. There are 14 residues in the CDR3. Trimming cost V 0 bases and J 4 bases; bases outside gene matches: 1. Germline CDR1 is LGHNA and CDR2 is YNFKEQ.

V is TRBV25-1 and J is TRBJ1-1, with 7 bases matching TRBD1. V was clipped by 5 bases and J by 6 bases; unmatched bases: 9. CDR1 and CDR2 from the germline V gene are MGHDK and SYGVNS. The CDR3 covers 14 residues. CDR3 residues: CASSWGDSGAEAFF. In nucleotides, the CDR3 is TGTGCCAGCAGTTGGGGGGACAGCGGCGCTGAAGCTTTCTTT.

The chain has TRBV19 and TRBJ2-5, with 7 nucleotides matching TRBD1. Germline values: CDR1 LNHDA, CDR2 SQIVND (reference sequence). With 4 bases clipped from V and 7 bases from J, the junction kept 15 bases outside the gene matches. This CDR3 is built from 16 residues. CDR3 sequence (DNA): TGTGCCAGTAGTACGCCGGGACAGTTAGGCCGGGGGACCCAGTACTTC. It translates to CASSTPGQLGRGTQYF.

The chain employs TRBV2 and TRBJ2-7, with a possible D match to TRBD2 (6 bases). This CDR3 has 13 amino acids. V was cut by 4 bases and J by 4 bases, with 11 bases left in between. CDR1 is SNHLY and CDR2 is FYNNEI in the germline V gene. CDR3 bases: TGTGCCAGCAGTGGCGGGGACCGATACGAGCAGTACTTC. It yields the protein CASSGGDRYEQYF.

The rearrangement uses TRBV4-1 and TRBJ1-5; no reliable D call. The CDR3 length is 15 residues. CDR1 MGHRA and CDR2 YSYEKL come from the germline V gene. Deletions cut 0 bases from V and 0 bases from J, with 6 bases between. The CDR3 loop is CASSQDNNSNQPQHF. CDR3 DNA sequence: TGCGCCAGCAGCCAAGACAATAATAGCAATCAGCCCCAGCATTTT.

The V gene is TRBV15, the J gene TRBJ2-5; 10 bases align to TRBD2. Germline V gene data show CDR1 as LNHNV and CDR2 as YYDKDF (reference sequence). The CDR3 is made up of 15 amino acids. V was pared by 1 base and J by 4 bases, with 3 bases of the junction left unmatched. In DNA form, the CDR3 reads TGTGCCACCAGCAGAGTGGCTAGCGGGAGAGAGACCCAGTACTTC. It codes for CATSRVASGRETQYF. Using reference TRBV15 and TRBJ2-5 for the parts outside the CDR3, the full variable domain is DAMVIQNPRYQVTQFGKPVTLSCSQTLNHNVMYWYQQKSSQAPKLLFHYYDKDFNNEADTPDNFQSRRPNTSFCFLDIRSPGLGDTAMYLCATSRVASGRETQYFGPGTRLLVL.

V usage is TRBV9 and J usage is TRBJ2-5; TRBD2 is a possible D gene (6 bases). V lost 4 bases to trimming and J lost 2 bases, with 15 bases between them. Germline CDR1 reads SGDLS; CDR2 reads YYNGEE. CDR3 length equals 15 residues. The DNA of the CDR3 is TGTGCCAGCAGCCCTACGGCGGGGCTGCAAGAGACCCAGTACTTC. Amino acids: CASSPTAGLQETQYF.

The chain carries TRBV29-1 and TRBJ1-1; D unclear. Germline CDR1 SQVTM, CDR2 ANQGSEA. The CDR3 has 12 residues. The ends were cut back, 6 bases at V and 1 base at J, with 9 bases in the middle. The CDR3 loop reads CSVLTPNTEAFF. CDR3 bases: TGCAGCGTCCTCACACCGAACACTGAAGCTTTCTTT.

This chain connects TRBV9 to TRBJ1-1, with 10 bases lining up with TRBD1. Germline V lookup: CDR1 SGDLS, CDR2 YYNGEE. This CDR3 region has 14 residues. The ends lost 0 bases at V and 5 bases at J; junction bases unmatched: 1. This CDR3 is CASSVGTGGTEAFF. In DNA form, the CDR3 reads TGTGCCAGCAGCGTAGGGACAGGGGGAACTGAAGCTTTCTTT. Supplemented by reference TRBV9 and TRBJ1-1, the full variable domain reads DSGVTQTPKHLITATGQRVTLRCSPRSGDLSVYWYQQSLDQGLQFLIQYYNGEERAKGNILERFSAQQFPDLHSELNLSSLELGDSALYFCASSVGTGGTEAFFGQGTRLTVV.

The rearrangement links TRBV5-1 to TRBJ1-3; D perhaps matches TRBD1 (5 bases). V gave up 0 bases and J gave up 7 bases, with 14 bases separating them. Germline V gene sequence: CDR1 SGHRS, CDR2 YFSETQ. The CDR3 has 15 amino acids. The CDR3 DNA reads as TGCGCCAGCAGCTTGGGTGCGACAGCCCATAACACCATATATTTT. Translating it yields CASSLGATAHNTIYF.

The chain has TRBV11-2 and TRBJ1-2; weak D call: TRBD1 (5 bases). The CDR3 is 15 amino acids. Germline-derived CDR1 and CDR2 are SGHAT and FQNNGV. Trimming pared 8 bases from V and 2 bases from J, leaving 18 bases between. CDR3 loop: CASSIGPWGNYGYTF. CDR3 bases: TGTGCCAGCTCCATCGGACCCTGGGGGAACTATGGCTACACCTTC.

The gene calls are TRBV6-5 and TRBJ2-2; D is unresolved. The germline V and J ends were trimmed by 6 bases and 4 bases, with 15 bases remaining between them. Germline values: CDR1 MNHEY, CDR2 SVGAGI. The CDR3 runs 15 residues. The CDR3 sequence is CASSMSLAGTGELFF. The CDR3 DNA follows: TGTGCCAGCAGCATGTCGCTTGCCGGCACCGGGGAGCTGTTTTTT.

The rearrangement uses TRBV4-1 and TRBJ1-5; D perhaps matches TRBD1 (5 bases). The CDR3 has 15 amino acids. Germline V gene data show CDR1 as MGHRA and CDR2 as YSYEKL. With 0 bases removed from V and 4 bases from J, the gap between germline ends came to 10 bases. CDR3 in amino acids: CASSQDREWNQPQHF. The CDR3 nucleotides read TGCGCCAGCAGCCAAGACAGGGAATGGAATCAGCCCCAGCATTTT.

V gene TRBV28 combines with J gene TRBJ2-7, with 8 bases fitting TRBD1. Losses at the gene ends were 5 bases for V and 8 bases for J; bases not matched to a gene: 8. The germline V gene has CDR1 MDHEN and CDR2 SYDVKM. This CDR3 region has 13 residues. As DNA, the CDR3 is TGTGCCAGCAGTGGGGACAGGCGGCTAAAGCAGTACTTC. Protein: CASSGDRRLKQYF. The full variable domain, in which reference TRBV28 and TRBJ2-7 provide the parts outside the CDR3, is DVKVTQSSRYLVKRTGEKVFLECVQDMDHENMFWYRQDPGLGLRLIYFSYDVKMKEKGDIPEGYSVSREKKERFSLILESASTNQTSMYLCASSGDRRLKQYFGPGTRLTVT.

The V and J genes are TRBV27 and TRBJ2-1, with a tentative D call TRBD2 (5 bases). V lost 4 bases and J 7 bases, leaving 17 bases between the germline ends. There are 15 residues in the CDR3. CDR1 and CDR2 (germline): MNHEY, SMNVEV (reference sequence). Here the CDR3 reads CASSSTLRVLNEQFF. DNA of the CDR3: TGTGCCAGCAGTTCAACACTGCGGGTCCTTAATGAGCAGTTCTTC.

V and J are TRBV13 and TRBJ1-4; D is uncertain. The CDR3 is 15 residues long. V was cut by 5 bases and J by 4 bases, with 14 bases left in between. Germline CDR1 reads PRHDT; CDR2 reads FYEKMQ (reference sequence). The CDR3 loop is CASSARLSLNEKLFF. DNA for the CDR3: TGTGCCAGCAGCGCCCGACTGAGCCTTAATGAAAAACTGTTTTTT.

The chain couples TRBV19 to TRBJ1-5; D is uncertain. The germline V gene has CDR1 LNHDA and CDR2 SQIVND (reference sequence). This CDR3 has 14 amino acids. Trimming left V 6 bases short and J 5 bases short, with 14 bases between. The CDR3 is CASSPGVSDQPQHF. The CDR3 DNA reads as TGTGCCAGTAGCCCCGGGGTATCTGATCAGCCCCAGCATTTT.

The V and J genes are TRBV9 and TRBJ1-5, with D unclear. Germline CDR1 reads SGDLS; CDR2 reads YYNGEE. Trimming shortened V by 0 bases and J by 4 bases, and 11 bases separated the two germline ends. CDR3 length: 15 amino acids. CDR3 bases: TGTGCCAGCAGCGTAGGGTTACAGTCTAATCAGCCCCAGCATTTT. Amino acid sequence: CASSVGLQSNQPQHF.

The gene calls are TRBV5-4 and TRBJ2-4; 7 bases match TRBD2. Germline V lookup: CDR1 SGHNT, CDR2 YYREEE (reference sequence). After removal of 4 bases from V and 7 bases from J, the junction contained 8 bases not matched to a gene. CDR3 length equals 14 residues. Here the CDR3 reads CASSPAGERNIQYF. The CDR3 DNA is TGTGCCAGCAGCCCGGCGGGAGAGCGCAACATTCAGTACTTC.

V is TRBV5-1 and J is TRBJ1-3, with 7 bases aligning to TRBD1. V shed 1 base, J shed 2 bases, and the junction held 6 bases outside the gene matches. This CDR3 spans 16 amino acids. Germline loops: CDR1 SGHRS, CDR2 YFSETQ. In DNA, the CDR3 is TGCGCCAGCAGCTTGTTTGCAGGGGGTGCTGGAAACACCATATATTTT. Its protein product is CASSLFAGGAGNTIYF. Together with reference TRBV5-1 and TRBJ1-3, the CDR3 gives the full variable domain: KAGVTQTPRYLIKTRGQQVTLSCSPISGHRSVSWYQQTPGQGLQFLFEYFSETQRNKGNFPGRFSGRQFSNSRSEMNVSTLELGDSALYLCASSLFAGGAGNTIYFGEGSWLTVV.

V and J are TRBV11-2 and TRBJ2-7, with 9 bases matching TRBD1. Germline V gene lookup returns CDR1 SGHAT and CDR2 FQNNGV. The CDR3 has 13 amino acids. V was clipped by 5 bases and J by 6 bases; unmatched bases: 5. The CDR3 nucleotides read TGTGCCAGCAGCGGATACAGGGGGCTCGAGCAGTACTTC. It translates to CASSGYRGLEQYF.

This clone was seen a handful of times. The chain is built from TRBV5-4 and TRBJ2-7; TRBD2 matches at 7 bases. The CDR3 consists of 13 residues. Trimming cost V 3 bases and J 4 bases; bases outside gene matches: 4. Germline V gene lookup returns CDR1 SGHNT and CDR2 YYREEE (reference sequence). For the CDR3, the DNA is TGTGCCAGCAGCTCCCAAGCGGGATACGAGCAGTACTTC. Protein sequence: CASSSQAGYEQYF.

This chain links TRBV7-2 with TRBJ2-2, with 9 bases identical to TRBD1. The CDR3 length is 15 residues. The V and J ends lost 5 bases and 6 bases, in that order; junction bases with no gene match: 7. The germline V gene has CDR1 SGHTA and CDR2 FQGNSA. The CDR3 region is CASSQGQGWPGELFF. In DNA form, the CDR3 reads TGTGCCAGCAGCCAAGGACAGGGGTGGCCCGGGGAGCTGTTTTTT.